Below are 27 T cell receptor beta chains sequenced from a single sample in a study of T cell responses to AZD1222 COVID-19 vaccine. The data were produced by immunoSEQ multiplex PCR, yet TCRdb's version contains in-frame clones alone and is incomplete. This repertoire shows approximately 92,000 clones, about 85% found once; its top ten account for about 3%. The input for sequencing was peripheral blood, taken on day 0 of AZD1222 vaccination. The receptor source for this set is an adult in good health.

CDR3 DNA sequence: TGTGCCAGTTTGGGGACAGGCCCCTGGAATCAGCCCCAGCATTTT. This codes for CASLGTGPWNQPQHF. The rearrangement uses TRBV19 and TRBJ1-5, with TRBD1 matching 8 bases. CDR3 length equals 15 residues. The V gene's germline CDR1 is LNHDA and CDR2 SQIVND (reference sequence). V dropped 8 bases and J dropped 4; count of bases not matched to a gene: 10.

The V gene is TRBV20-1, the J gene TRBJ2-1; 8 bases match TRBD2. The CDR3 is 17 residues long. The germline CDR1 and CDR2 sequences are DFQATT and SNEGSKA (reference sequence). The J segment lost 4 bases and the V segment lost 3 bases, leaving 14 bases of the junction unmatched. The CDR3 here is CSASGRAASGSYNEQFF. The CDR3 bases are TGCAGTGCTAGTGGAAGGGCGGCGAGCGGGAGTTACAATGAGCAGTTCTTC.

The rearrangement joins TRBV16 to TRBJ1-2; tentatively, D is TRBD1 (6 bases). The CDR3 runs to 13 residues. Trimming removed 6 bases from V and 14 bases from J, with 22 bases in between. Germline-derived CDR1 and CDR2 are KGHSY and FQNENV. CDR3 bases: TGTGCCAGCAGACCAGGGGCCTCTCTTGAGTGGACCTTC. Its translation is CASRPGASLEWTF.

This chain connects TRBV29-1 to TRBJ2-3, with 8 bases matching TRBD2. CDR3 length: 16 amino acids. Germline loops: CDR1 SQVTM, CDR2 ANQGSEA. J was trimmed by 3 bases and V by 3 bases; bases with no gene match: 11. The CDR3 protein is CSVDRGRSGKTDTQYF. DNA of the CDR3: TGCAGCGTTGATAGGGGTCGTAGCGGGAAAACAGATACGCAGTATTTT.

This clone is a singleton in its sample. Here the CDR3 reads CAINRVSTDTQYF. The CDR3 bases are TGTGCTATAAACAGGGTTAGCACAGATACGCAGTATTTT. The J gene is TRBJ2-3, the V gene TRBV7-9; tentative D call: TRBD1 (6 bases). Germline V gene data show CDR1 as SEHNR and CDR2 as FQNEAQ (reference sequence). The CDR3 runs 13 residues.

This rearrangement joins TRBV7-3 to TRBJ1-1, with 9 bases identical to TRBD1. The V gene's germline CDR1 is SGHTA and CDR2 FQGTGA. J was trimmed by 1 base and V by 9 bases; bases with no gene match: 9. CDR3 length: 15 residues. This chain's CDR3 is CARIQGAHRNTEAFF. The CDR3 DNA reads TGTGCCAGAATACAGGGGGCCCATAGGAACACTGAAGCTTTCTTT.

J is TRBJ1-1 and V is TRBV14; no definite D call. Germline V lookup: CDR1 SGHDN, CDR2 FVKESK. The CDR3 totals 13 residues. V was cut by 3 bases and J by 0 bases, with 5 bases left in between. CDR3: CASSQIMNTEAFF. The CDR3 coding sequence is TGTGCCAGCAGCCAGATCATGAACACTGAAGCTTTCTTT.

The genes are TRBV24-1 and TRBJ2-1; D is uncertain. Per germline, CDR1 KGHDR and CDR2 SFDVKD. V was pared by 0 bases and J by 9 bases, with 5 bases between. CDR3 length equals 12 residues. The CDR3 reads CATSDLGGEQFF. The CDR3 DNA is TGTGCCACCAGTGATTTGGGTGGTGAGCAGTTCTTC.

CDR3 sequence reads: CAISGPGGDGYTF. The DNA of the CDR3 is TGTGCCATCAGTGGCCCGGGGGGTGATGGCTACACCTTC. V and J are TRBV10-3 and TRBJ1-2, with TRBD1 as a possible D gene (5 bases). V gave up 4 bases and J gave up 6 bases, with 12 bases separating them. Germline-derived CDR1 and CDR2 are ENHRY and SYGVKD. The CDR3 extends over 13 amino acids.

As DNA, the CDR3 is TGTGCCAGTAGTATAGCGCGGGGGTCGGAGACCCAGTACTTC. It yields the protein CASSIARGSETQYF. The rearrangement links TRBV19 to TRBJ2-5; 7 nucleotides align to TRBD2. This CDR3 is built from 14 residues. J gave up 5 bases and V 1 base, and 4 bases lay outside the gene matches. Germline-derived CDR1 and CDR2 are LNHDA and SQIVND (reference sequence).

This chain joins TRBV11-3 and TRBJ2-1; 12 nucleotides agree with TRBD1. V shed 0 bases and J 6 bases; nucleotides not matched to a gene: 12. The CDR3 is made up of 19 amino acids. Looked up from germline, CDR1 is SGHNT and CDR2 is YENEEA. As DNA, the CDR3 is TGTGCCAGCAGCTTAGATTGGGGTCCGGGACAGGGGGCCTTCAATGAGCAGTTCTTC. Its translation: CASSLDWGPGQGAFNEQFF. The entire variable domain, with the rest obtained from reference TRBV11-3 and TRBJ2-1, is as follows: EAGVVQSPRYKIIEKKQPVAFWCNPISGHNTLYWYLQNLGQGPELLIRYENEEAVDDSQLPKDRFSAERLKGVDSTLKIQPAELGDSAVYLCASSLDWGPGQGAFNEQFFGPGTRLTVL.

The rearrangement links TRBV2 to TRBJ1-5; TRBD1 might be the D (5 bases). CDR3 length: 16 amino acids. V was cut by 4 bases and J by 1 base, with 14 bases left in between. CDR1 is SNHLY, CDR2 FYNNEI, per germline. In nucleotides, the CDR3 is TGTGCCAGCAGTGGAGGCACCGGGGGGAGCAATCAGCCCCAGCATTTT. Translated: CASSGGTGGSNQPQHF.

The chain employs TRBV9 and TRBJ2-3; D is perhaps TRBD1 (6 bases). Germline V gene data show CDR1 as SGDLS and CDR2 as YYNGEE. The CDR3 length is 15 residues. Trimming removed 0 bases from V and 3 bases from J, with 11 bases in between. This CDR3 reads CASSVVAGETDTQYF. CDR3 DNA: TGTGCCAGCAGCGTAGTGGCAGGGGAAACAGATACGCAGTATTTT.

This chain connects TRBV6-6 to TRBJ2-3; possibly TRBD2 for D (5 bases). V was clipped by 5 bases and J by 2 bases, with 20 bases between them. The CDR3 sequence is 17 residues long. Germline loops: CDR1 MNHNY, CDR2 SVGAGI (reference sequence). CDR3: CASSPLRGRQITDTQYF. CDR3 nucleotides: TGTGCCAGCAGTCCCCTACGCGGGCGGCAAATCACAGATACGCAGTATTTT.

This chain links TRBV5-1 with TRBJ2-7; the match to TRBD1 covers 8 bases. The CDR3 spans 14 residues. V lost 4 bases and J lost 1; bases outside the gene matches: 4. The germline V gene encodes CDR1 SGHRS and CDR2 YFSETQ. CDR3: CASSLWDRSYEQYF. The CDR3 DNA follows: TGCGCCAGCAGCCTCTGGGACAGGTCCTACGAGCAGTACTTC.

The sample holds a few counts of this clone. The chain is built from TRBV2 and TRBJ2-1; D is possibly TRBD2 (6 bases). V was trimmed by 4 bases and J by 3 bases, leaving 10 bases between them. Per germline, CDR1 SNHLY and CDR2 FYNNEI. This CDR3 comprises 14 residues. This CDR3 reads CASSGLVGYNEQFF. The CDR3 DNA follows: TGTGCCAGCAGTGGACTAGTAGGCTACAATGAGCAGTTCTTC.

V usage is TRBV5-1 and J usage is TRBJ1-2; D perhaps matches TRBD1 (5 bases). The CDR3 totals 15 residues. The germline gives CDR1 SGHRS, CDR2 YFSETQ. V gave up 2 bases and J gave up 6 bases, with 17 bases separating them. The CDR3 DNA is TGCGCCAGCAGCTTCCTCGGGACTCAAGGGGATGGCTACACCTTC. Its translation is CASSFLGTQGDGYTF.

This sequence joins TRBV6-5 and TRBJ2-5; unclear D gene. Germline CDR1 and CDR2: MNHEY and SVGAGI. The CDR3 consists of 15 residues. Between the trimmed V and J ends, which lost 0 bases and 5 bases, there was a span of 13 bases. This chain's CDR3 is CASSYSVADGETQYF. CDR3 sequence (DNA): TGTGCCAGCAGTTACTCAGTGGCCGATGGGGAGACCCAGTACTTC.

The CDR3 DNA is TGTGCCAGCAGCTTGGAATTCGGGACAGGGCAGCCAGATACGCAGTATTTT. Translation gives CASSLEFGTGQPDTQYF. This rearrangement joins TRBV5-4 to TRBJ2-3; 9 nucleotides agree with TRBD1. CDR3 size: 17 residues. V shed 0 bases, J shed 4 bases, and the junction held 9 bases outside the gene matches. Germline CDR1 is SGHNT and CDR2 is YYREEE (reference sequence).

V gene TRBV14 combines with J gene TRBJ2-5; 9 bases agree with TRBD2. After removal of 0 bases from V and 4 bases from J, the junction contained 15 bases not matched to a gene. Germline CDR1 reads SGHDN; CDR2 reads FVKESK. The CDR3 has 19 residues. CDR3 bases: TGTGCCAGCAGCCAAGAAAACCTAGCGGGGTATATAAGGGGAGAGACCCAGTACTTC. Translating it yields CASSQENLAGYIRGETQYF.

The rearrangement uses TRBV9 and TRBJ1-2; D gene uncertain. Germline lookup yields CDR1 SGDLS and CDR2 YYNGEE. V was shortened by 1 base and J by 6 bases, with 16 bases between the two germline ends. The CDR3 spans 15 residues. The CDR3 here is CASSVSPIGLDGYTF. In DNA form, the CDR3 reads TGTGCCAGCAGCGTATCACCTATAGGACTCGATGGCTACACCTTC.

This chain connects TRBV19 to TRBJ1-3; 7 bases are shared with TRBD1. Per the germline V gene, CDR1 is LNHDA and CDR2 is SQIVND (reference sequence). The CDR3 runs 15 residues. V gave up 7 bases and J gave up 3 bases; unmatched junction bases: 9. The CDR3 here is CASNGWRQGGNTIYF. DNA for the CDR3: TGTGCCAGTAACGGGTGGAGACAGGGTGGAAACACCATATATTTT.

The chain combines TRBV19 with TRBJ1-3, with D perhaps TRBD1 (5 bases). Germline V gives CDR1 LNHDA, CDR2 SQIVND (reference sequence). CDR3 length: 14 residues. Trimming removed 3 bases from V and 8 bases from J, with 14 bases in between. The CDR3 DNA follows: TGTGCCAGTAGTATCCCCGGGGCGATCGACACCATATATTTT. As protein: CASSIPGAIDTIYF.

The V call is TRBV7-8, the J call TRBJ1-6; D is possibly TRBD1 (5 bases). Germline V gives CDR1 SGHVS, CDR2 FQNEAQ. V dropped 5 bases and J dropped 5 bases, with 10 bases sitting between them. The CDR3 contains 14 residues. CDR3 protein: CASSQGPNNSPLHF. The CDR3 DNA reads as TGTGCCAGCAGCCAGGGACCGAATAATTCACCCCTCCACTTT.

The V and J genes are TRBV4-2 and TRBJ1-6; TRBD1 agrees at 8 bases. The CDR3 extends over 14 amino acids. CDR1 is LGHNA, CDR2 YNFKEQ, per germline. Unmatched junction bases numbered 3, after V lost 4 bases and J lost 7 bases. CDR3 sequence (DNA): TGTGCCAGCAGCCGACAGGGGAGGAATTCACCCCTCCACTTT. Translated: CASSRQGRNSPLHF.

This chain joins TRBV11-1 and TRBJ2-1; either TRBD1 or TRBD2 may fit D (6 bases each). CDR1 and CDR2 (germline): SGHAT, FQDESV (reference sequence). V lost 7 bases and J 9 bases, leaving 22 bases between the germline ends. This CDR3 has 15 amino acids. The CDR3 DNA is TGTGCCAGCACCAAAAGAGAGGGGGGTCTACTTGAGCAGTTCTTC. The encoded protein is CASTKREGGLLEQFF.

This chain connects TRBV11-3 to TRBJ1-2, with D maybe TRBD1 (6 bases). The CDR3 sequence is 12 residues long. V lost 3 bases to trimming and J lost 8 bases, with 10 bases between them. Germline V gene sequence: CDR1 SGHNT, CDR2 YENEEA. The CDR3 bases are TGTGCCAGCAGCTTTCGGCAGGGGGGCTACACCTTC. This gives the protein CASSFRQGGYTF.